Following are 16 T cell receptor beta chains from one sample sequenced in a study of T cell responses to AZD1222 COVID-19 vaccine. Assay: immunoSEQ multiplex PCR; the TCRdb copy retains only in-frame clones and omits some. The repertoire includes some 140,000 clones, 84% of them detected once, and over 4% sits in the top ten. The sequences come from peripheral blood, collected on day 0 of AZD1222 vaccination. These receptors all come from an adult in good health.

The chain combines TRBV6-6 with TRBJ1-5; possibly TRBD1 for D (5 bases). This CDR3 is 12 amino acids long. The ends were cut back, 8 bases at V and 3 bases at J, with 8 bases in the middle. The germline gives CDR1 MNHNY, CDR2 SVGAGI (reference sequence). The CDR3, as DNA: TGTGCCAGCGGGGCCAACAATCAGCCCCAGCATTTT. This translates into CASGANNQPQHF.

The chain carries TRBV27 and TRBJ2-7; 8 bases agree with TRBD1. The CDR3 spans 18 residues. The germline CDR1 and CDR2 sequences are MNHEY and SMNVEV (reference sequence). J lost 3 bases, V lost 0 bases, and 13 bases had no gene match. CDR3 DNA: TGTGCCAGCAGTTTATCGGTGAGAGGGGACAGGACCTACTACGAGCAGTACTTC. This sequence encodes CASSLSVRGDRTYYEQYF.

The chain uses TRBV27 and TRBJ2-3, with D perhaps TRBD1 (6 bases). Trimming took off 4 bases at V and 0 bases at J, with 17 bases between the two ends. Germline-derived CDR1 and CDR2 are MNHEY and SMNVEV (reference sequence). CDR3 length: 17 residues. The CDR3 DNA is TGTGCCAGCAGTTCCCTGGGTTGGGGGCCCAGCACAGATACGCAGTATTTT. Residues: CASSSLGWGPSTDTQYF.

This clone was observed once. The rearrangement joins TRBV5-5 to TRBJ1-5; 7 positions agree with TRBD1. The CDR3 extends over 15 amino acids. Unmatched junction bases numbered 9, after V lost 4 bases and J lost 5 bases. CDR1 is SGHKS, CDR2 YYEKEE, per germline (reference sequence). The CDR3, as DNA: TGTGCCAGCAGCCCCTATCAACAGGGGCATCAGCCCCAGCATTTT. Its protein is CASSPYQQGHQPQHF.

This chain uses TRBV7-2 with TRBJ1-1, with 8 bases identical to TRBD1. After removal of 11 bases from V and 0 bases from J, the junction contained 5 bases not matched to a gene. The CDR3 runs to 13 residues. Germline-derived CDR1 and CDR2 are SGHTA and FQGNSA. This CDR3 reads CAGRTGMNTEAFF. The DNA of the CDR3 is TGTGCCGGCCGGACAGGGATGAACACTGAAGCTTTCTTT. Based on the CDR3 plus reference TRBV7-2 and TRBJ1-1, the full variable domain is GAGVSQSPSNKVTEKGKDVELRCDPISGHTALYWYRQSLGQGLEFLIYFQGNSAPDKSGLPSDRFSAERTGGSVSTLTIQRTQQEDSAVYLCAGRTGMNTEAFFGQGTRLTVV.

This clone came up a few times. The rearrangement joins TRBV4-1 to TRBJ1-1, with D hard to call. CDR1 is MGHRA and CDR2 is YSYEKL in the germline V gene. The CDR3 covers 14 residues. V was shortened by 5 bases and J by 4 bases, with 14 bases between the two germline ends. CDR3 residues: CASSGIDMSTEAFF. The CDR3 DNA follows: TGCGCCAGCAGCGGCATTGACATGAGCACTGAAGCTTTCTTT.

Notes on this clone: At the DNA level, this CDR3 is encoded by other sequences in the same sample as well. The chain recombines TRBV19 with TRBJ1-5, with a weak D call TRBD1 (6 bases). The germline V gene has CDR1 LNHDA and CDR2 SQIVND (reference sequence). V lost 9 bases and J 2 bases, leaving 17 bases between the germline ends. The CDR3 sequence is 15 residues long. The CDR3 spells CASSIPGAGNQPQHF. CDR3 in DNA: TGTGCCAGCTCTATCCCAGGGGCGGGCAATCAGCCCCAGCATTTT.

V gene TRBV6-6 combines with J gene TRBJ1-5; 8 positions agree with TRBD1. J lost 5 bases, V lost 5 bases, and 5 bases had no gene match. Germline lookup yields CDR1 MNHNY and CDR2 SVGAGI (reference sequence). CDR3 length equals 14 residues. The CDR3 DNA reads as TGTGCCAGCAGTCCTCAGGGGGCTGATCAGCCCCAGCATTTT. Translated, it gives CASSPQGADQPQHF.

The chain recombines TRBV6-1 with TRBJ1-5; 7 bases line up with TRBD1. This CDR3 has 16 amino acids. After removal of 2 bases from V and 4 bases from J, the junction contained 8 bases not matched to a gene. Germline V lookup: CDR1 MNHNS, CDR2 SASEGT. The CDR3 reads CASSETGTESNQPQHF. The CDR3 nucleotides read TGTGCCAGCAGTGAAACCGGGACAGAATCGAATCAGCCCCAGCATTTT.

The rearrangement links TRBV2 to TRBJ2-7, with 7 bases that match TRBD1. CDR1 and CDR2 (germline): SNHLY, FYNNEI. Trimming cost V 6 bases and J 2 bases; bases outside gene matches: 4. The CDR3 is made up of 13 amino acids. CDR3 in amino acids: CASRGTATYEQYF. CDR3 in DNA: TGTGCCAGCAGGGGGACAGCTACCTACGAGCAGTACTTC.

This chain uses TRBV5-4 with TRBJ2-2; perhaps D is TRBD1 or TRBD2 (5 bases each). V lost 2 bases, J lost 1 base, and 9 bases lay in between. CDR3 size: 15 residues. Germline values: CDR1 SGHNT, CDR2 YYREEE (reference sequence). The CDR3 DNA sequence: TGTGCCAGCAGCTTTTGGGGGTTGAACACCGGGGAGCTGTTTTTT. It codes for CASSFWGLNTGELFF.

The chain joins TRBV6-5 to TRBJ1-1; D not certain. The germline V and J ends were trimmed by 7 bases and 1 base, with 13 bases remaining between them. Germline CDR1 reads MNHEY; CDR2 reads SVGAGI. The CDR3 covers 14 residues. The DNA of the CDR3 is TGTGCCAGCATACTGGGAACAAAGAACACTGAAGCTTTCTTT. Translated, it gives CASILGTKNTEAFF.

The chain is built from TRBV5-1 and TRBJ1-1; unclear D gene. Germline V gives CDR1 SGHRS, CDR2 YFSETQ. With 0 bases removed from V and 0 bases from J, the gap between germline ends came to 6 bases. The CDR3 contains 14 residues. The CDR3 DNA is TGCGCCAGCAGCTTGGACACAGTGAACACTGAAGCTTTCTTT. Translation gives CASSLDTVNTEAFF.

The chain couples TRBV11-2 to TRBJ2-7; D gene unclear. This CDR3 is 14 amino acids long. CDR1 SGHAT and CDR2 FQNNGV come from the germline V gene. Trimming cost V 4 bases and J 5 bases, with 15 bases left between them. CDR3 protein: CASSSSRVLHEQYF. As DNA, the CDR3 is TGTGCCAGCAGCTCCTCAAGGGTACTCCACGAGCAGTACTTC.

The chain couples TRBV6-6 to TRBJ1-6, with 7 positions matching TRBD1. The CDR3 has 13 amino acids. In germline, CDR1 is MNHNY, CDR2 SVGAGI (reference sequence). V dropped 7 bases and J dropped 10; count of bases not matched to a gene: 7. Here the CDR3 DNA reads TGTGCCAGCATCGACAGGGCTGAGTCACCCCTCCACTTT. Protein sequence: CASIDRAESPLHF.

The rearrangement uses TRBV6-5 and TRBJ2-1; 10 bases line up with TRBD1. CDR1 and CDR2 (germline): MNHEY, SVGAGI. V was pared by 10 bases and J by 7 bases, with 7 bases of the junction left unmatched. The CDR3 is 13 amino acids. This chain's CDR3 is CATGQGVKNEQFF. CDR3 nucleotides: TGTGCCACCGGACAGGGGGTGAAAAATGAGCAGTTCTTC.